One and the same sample provided the 11 T cell receptor beta chains below, sequenced in a study of neurological immune-mediated disorders (dated by TCRdb to the late 2010s). What this sample's time point label stands for: longitudinal time-point 1 (baseline). Receptor libraries were prepared by 5' RACE. TCRdb lists the instrument as Illumina HiSeq 2500. Using fastp at Q25 and MiXCR, TCRdb reprocessed the public reads and kept productive beta chains. Rows with a matching CDR3 protein are joined into one entry that keeps the most common DNA and genes. The sample table contains tens of thousands of distinct CDR3 sequences; only one count was recorded for more than 8.5% of them. The ten largest clones represent around a tenth of the sample. The material sequenced was PBMCs. Source of these receptors: a man aged 25-45 years in good health.

This clonotype was recorded at least ten times. The V call is TRBV7-9, the J call TRBJ2-7; TRBD2 is a possible D gene (6 bases). V was trimmed by 1 base and J by 3 bases, leaving 13 bases between them. Germline lookup yields CDR1 SEHNR and CDR2 FQNEAQ (reference sequence). This CDR3 has 15 residues. CDR3 in DNA: TGTGCCAGCAGCTTAGAGGCTAGCGCAAACTACGAGCAGTACTTC. This codes for CASSLEASANYEQYF.

In this sample, this clonotype turned up many times. The chain carries TRBV4-1 and TRBJ2-5, with TRBD2 matching 7 bases. CDR1 is MGHRA, CDR2 YSYEKL, per germline. J gave up 4 bases and V 0 bases, and 2 bases lay outside the gene matches. The CDR3 contains 14 residues. In DNA, the CDR3 is TGCGCCAGCAGCCAAGATGGGGGGGGAGAGACCCAGTACTTC. It specifies CASSQDGGGETQYF.

Comment on this clonotype: This may be a read error: a much more frequent sequence differs by one nucleotide. This CDR3 is missing its conserved last phenylalanine or tryptophan, likely due to a read error. V gene TRBV28 combines with J gene TRBJ2-5; D not resolved. V was trimmed by 5 bases and J by 6 bases, leaving 7 bases between them. CDR1 and CDR2 (germline): MDHEN, SYDVKM. The CDR3 consists of 11 residues. Here the CDR3 reads CASSPLKTQYS. CDR3 coding DNA: TGTGCCAGCAGTCCCCTAAAGACCCAGTACTCC.

This clonotype occurred many times. The chain links TRBV4-1 to TRBJ2-2; 10 nucleotides match TRBD1. The germline V gene encodes CDR1 MGHRA and CDR2 YSYEKL. There are 15 residues in the CDR3. The ends lost 5 bases at V and 5 bases at J; junction bases unmatched: 5. The CDR3 spells CASSEPGQGTGELFF. In nucleotides, the CDR3 is TGCGCCAGCAGCGAACCGGGACAGGGGACCGGGGAGCTGTTTTTT.

This clonotype was counted at least ten times. The rearrangement joins TRBV20-1 to TRBJ2-1, with TRBD2 matching over 11 bases. The CDR3 runs 14 residues. The germline V gene encodes CDR1 DFQATT and CDR2 SNEGSKA (reference sequence). V gave up 5 bases and J gave up 6 bases; unmatched junction bases: 6. As DNA, the CDR3 is TGCAGTGCTGGACTAGCGGGCCTCTCCAATGAGCAGTTCTTC. It yields the protein CSAGLAGLSNEQFF.

The table lists this clonotype with many counts. The chain couples TRBV12-3 or TRBV12-4 to TRBJ2-7, with 7 bases lining up with TRBD1. CDR3 length: 14 amino acids. J lost 2 bases, V lost 3 bases, and 4 bases had no gene match. CDR3 nucleotides: TGTGCCAGCAGTTTGGGACAGCGGACCTACGAGCAGTACTTC. Translation: CASSLGQRTYEQYF.

The chain uses TRBV7-2 and TRBJ2-7, with 9 bases matching TRBD2. J was trimmed by 4 bases and V by 2 bases; bases with no gene match: 3. There are 14 residues in the CDR3. CDR1 SGHTA and CDR2 FQGNSA come from the germline V gene. The CDR3 sequence is CASSLSSGGYEQYF. CDR3 in DNA: TGTGCCAGCAGCTTATCAAGCGGGGGGTACGAGCAGTACTTC.

There are a few counts of this clonotype. The chain couples TRBV20-1 to TRBJ2-1, with D possibly matching TRBD2 (6 bases). The germline V gene encodes CDR1 DFQATT and CDR2 SNEGSKA (reference sequence). The length of the CDR3 is 17 residues. The V end lost 0 bases, the J end lost 1 base, and 16 bases lay between the germline ends. CDR3 sequence (DNA): TGCAGTGCTAGAGATCTCACCGACGGGAGTTCCTACAATGAGCAGTTCTTC. Its translation: CSARDLTDGSSYNEQFF.

In its sample, this clonotype was seen a few times. Written as DNA, the CDR3 is TGTGCCACCAGCAGAGATGCGGCTTCGGAGACCCAGTACTTC. Protein: CATSRDAASETQYF. The rearrangement uses TRBV15 and TRBJ2-5; D gene ambiguous. The CDR3 has 14 amino acids. The germline gives CDR1 LNHNV, CDR2 YYDKDF (reference sequence). V was shortened by 0 bases and J by 5 bases, with 10 bases between the two germline ends.

This clonotype came up many times. This chain uses TRBV20-1 with TRBJ2-1, with 7 bases fitting TRBD2. Trimming took 3 bases from V and 3 from J; bases not matched to a gene: 5. In germline, CDR1 is DFQATT, CDR2 SNEGSKA (reference sequence). The CDR3 extends over 14 amino acids. CDR3 loop: CSARSLAVYNEQFF. CDR3 in DNA: TGCAGTGCTAGGAGCCTAGCGGTCTACAATGAGCAGTTCTTC.

This clonotype was observed at least ten times. This chain joins TRBV5-5 and TRBJ1-5; possible D gene TRBD1, 5 bases. Germline assignment: CDR1 SGHKS and CDR2 YYEKEE (reference sequence). Trimming cost V 2 bases and J 0 bases, with 12 bases left between them. The CDR3 runs to 16 residues. The CDR3 loop reads CASSLTGGGSNQPQHF. The CDR3 nucleotides are TGTGCCAGCAGCTTAACGGGTGGGGGTAGCAATCAGCCCCAGCATTTT.